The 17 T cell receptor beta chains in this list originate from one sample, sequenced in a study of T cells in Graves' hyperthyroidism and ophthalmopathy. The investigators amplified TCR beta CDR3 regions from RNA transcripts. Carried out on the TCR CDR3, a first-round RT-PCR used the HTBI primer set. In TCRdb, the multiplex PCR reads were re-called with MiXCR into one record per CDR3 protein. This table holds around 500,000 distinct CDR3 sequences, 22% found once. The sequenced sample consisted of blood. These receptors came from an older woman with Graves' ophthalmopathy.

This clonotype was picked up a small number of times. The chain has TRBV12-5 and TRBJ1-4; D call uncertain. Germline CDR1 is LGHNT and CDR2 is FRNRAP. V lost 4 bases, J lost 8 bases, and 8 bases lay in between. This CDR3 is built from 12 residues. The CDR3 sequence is CASGYGIEKLFF. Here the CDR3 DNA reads TGTGCTAGTGGTTACGGGATCGAAAAACTGTTTTTT.

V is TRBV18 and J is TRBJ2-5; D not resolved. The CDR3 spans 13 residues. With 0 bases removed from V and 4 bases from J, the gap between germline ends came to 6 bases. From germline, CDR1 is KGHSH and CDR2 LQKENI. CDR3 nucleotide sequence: TGTGCCAGCTCACCACCCGTCCGAGAGACCCAGTACTTC. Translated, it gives CASSPPVRETQYF. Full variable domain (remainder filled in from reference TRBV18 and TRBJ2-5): NAGVMQNPRHLVRRRGQEARLRCSPMKGHSHVYWYRQLPEEGLKFMVYLQKENIIDESGMPKERFSAEFPKEGPSILRIQQVVRGDSAAYFCASSPPVRETQYFGPGTRLLVL.

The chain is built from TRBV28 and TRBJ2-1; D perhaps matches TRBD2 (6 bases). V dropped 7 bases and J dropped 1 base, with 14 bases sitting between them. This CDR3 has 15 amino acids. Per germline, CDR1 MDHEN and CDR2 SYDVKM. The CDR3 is CASTAGRYSYNEQFF. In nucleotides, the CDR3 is TGTGCCAGCACCGCGGGACGGTATTCCTACAATGAGCAGTTCTTC.

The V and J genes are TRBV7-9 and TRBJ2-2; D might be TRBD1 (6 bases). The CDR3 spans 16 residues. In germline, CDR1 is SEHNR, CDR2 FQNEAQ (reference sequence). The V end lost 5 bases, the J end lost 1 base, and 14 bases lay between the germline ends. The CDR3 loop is CASSVVSGQNTGELFF. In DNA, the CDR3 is TGTGCCAGCAGCGTAGTCTCGGGACAGAACACCGGGGAGCTGTTTTTT.

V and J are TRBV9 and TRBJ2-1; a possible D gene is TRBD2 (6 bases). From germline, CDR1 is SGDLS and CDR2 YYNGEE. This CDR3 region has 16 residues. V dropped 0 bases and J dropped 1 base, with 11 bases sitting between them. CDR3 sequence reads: CASSVVGGDSYNEQFF. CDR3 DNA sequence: TGTGCCAGCAGCGTAGTGGGCGGGGATTCCTACAATGAGCAGTTCTTC.

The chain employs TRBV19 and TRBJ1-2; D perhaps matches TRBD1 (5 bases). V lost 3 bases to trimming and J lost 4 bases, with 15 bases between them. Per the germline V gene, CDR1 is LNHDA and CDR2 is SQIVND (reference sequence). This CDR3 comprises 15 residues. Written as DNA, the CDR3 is TGTGCCAGTAGTATGGTAGGTCGACAGCTCTATGGCTACACCTTC. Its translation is CASSMVGRQLYGYTF. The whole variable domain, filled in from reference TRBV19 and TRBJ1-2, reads DGGITQSPKYLFRKEGQNVTLSCEQNLNHDAMYWYRQDPGQGLRLIYYSQIVNDFQKGDIAEGYSVSREKKESFPLTVTSAQKNPTAFYLCASSMVGRQLYGYTFGSGTRLTVV.

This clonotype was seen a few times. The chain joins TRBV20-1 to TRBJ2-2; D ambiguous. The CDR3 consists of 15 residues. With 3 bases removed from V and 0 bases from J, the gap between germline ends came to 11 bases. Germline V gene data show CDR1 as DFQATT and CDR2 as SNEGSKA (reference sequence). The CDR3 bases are TGCAGTGCTAGGGCGGCATCTTCGAACACCGGGGAGCTGTTTTTT. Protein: CSARAASSNTGELFF.

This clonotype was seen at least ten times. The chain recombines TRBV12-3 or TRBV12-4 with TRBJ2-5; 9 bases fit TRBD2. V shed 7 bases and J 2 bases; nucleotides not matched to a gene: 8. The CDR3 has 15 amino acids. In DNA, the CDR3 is TGTGCCAGCAATCGAGCGGGAGGATTTCAAGAGACCCAGTACTTC. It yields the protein CASNRAGGFQETQYF.

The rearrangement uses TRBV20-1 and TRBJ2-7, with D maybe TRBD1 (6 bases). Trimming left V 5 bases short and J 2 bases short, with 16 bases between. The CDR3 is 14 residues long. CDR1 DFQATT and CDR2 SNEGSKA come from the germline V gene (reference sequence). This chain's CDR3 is CSARNWDNAYEQYF. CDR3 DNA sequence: TGCAGTGCTCGGAACTGGGACAACGCCTACGAGCAGTACTTC.

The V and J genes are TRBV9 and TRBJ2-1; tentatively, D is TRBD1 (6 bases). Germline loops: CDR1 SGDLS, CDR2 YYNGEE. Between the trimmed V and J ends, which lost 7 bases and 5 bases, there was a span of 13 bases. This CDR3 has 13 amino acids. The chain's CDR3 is CASSPYRDNEQFF. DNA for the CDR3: TGTGCCAGCTCACCCTACAGGGACAATGAGCAGTTCTTC.

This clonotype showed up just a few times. The CDR3 DNA follows: TGCAGTGCTTTACTAGCGGGAGTGAACGAGCAGTACTTC. It codes for CSALLAGVNEQYF. The rearrangement links TRBV20-1 to TRBJ2-7, with 11 bases identical to TRBD2. The CDR3 covers 13 residues. V lost 5 bases, J lost 5 bases, and 5 bases stayed unmatched. Per the germline V gene, CDR1 is DFQATT and CDR2 is SNEGSKA (reference sequence).

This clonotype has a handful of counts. The CDR3 region is CSAIEGAYGYTF. In DNA, the CDR3 is TGCAGTGCTATCGAGGGGGCCTATGGCTACACCTTC. J is TRBJ1-2 and V is TRBV20-1; 7 nucleotides line up with TRBD1. V was clipped by 4 bases and J by 4 bases; unmatched bases: 3. The CDR3 is 12 residues long. The V gene's germline CDR1 is DFQATT and CDR2 SNEGSKA (reference sequence).

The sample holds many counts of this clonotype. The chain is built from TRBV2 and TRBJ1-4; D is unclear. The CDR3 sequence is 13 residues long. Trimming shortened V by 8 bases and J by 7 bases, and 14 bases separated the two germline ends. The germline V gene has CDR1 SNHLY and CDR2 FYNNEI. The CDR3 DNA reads TGTGCCAGCCGCGAGGGAGGGCGTGAAAAACTGTTTTTT. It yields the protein CASREGGREKLFF.

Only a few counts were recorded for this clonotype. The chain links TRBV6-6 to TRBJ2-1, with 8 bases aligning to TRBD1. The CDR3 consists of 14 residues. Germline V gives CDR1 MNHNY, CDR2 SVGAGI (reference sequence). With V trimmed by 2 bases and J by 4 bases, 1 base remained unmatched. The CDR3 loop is CASSYRQGYNEQFF. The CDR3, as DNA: TGTGCCAGCAGTTACAGACAGGGGTACAATGAGCAGTTCTTC.

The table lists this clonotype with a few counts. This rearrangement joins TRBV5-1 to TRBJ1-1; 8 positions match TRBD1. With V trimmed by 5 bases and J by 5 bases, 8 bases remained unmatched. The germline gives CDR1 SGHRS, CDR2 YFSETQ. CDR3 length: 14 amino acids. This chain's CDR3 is CASSWGQVETEAFF. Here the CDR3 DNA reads TGCGCCAGCAGTTGGGGACAGGTCGAGACTGAAGCTTTCTTT.

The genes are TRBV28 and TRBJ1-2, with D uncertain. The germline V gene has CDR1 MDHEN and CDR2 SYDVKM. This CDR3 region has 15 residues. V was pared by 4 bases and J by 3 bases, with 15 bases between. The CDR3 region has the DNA TGTGCCAGCAGTTCAGGTGGGGAAGCGGACTATGGCTACACCTTC. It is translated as CASSSGGEADYGYTF.

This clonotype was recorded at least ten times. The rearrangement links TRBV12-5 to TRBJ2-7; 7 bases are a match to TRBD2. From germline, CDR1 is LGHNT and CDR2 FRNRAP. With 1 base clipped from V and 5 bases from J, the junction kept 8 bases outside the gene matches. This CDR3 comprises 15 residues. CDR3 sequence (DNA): TGTGCTAGTGGTTTGGCGGGGGGAACGCCTCACGAGCAGTACTTC. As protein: CASGLAGGTPHEQYF.